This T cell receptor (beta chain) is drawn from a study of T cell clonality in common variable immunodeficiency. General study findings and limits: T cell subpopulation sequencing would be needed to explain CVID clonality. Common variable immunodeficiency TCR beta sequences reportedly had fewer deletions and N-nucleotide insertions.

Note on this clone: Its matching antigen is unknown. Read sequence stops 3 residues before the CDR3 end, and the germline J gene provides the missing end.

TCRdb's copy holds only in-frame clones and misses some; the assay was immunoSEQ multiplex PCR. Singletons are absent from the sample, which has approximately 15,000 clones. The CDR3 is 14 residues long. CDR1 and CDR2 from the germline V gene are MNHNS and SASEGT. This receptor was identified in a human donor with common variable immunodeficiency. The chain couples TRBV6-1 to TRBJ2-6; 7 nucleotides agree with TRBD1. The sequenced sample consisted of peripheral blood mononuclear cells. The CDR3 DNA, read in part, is TGTGCCAGCAGTGAAACTTGGGACAGTGGACTC. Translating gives CASSETWDSGL. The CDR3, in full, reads CASSETWDSGLLTF.